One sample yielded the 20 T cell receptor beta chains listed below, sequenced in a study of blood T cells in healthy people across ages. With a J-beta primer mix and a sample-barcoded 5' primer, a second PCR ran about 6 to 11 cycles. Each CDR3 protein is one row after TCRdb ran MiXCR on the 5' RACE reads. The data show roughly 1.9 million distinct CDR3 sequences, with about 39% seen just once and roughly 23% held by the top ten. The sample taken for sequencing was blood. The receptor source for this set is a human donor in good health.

The CDR3 DNA sequence: TGTGCTAGTGGTTTGCGGCCCATTGACCTAGTCCAAGAGACCCAGTACTTC. It is translated as CASGLRPIDLVQETQYF. The J gene is TRBJ2-5, the V gene TRBV12-5; D unresolved. This CDR3 comprises 17 residues. Trimming took off 2 bases at V and 1 base at J, with 17 bases between the two ends. Germline CDR1 is LGHNT and CDR2 is FRNRAP.

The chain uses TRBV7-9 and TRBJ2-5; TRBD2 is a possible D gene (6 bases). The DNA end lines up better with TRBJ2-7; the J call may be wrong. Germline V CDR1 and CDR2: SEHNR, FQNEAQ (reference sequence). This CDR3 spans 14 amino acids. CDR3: CASSRGLRFYEQYF. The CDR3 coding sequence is TGTGCCAGCAGCCGGGGACTCCGATTCTACGAGCAGTACTTC.

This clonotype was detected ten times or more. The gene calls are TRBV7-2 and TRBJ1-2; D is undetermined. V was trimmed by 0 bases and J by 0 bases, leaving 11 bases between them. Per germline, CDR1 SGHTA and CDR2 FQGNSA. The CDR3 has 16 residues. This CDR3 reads CASSLATTQSNYGYTF. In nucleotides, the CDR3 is TGTGCCAGCAGCTTAGCTACGACACAGTCTAACTATGGCTACACCTTC.

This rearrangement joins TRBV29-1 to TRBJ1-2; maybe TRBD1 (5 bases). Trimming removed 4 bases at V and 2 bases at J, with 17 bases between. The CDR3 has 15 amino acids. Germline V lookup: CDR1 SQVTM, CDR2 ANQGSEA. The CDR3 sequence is CSVGIGSSGNYGYTF. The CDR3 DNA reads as TGCAGCGTTGGGATAGGGTCGTCAGGGAACTATGGCTACACCTTC. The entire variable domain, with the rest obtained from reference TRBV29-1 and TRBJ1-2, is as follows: SAVISQKPSRDICQRGTSLTIQCQVDSQVTMMFWYRQQPGQSLTLIATANQGSEATYESGFVIDKFPISRPNLTFSTLTVSNMSPEDSSIYLCSVGIGSSGNYGYTFGSGTRLTVV.

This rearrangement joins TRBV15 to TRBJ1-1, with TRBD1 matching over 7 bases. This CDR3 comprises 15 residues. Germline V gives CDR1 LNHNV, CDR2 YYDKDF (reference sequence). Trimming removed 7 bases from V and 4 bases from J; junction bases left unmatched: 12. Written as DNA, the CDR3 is TGTGCCACCACCACCCCGACAGGGTTGAGCACTGAAGCTTTCTTT. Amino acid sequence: CATTTPTGLSTEAFF.

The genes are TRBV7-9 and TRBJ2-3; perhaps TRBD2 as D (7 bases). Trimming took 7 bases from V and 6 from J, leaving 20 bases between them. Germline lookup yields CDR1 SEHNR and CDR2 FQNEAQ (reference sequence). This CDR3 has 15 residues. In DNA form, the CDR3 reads TGTGCCAGCAACACCGCGCGGGGGCTTAGGGATACGCAGTATTTT. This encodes CASNTARGLRDTQYF.

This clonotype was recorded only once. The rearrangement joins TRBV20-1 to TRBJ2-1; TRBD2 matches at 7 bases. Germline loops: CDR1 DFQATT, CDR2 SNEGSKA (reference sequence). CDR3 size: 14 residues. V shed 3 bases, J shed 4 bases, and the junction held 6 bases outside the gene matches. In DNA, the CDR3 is TGCAGTGCTAGGCCGGCTAGCGGATACAATGAGCAGTTCTTC. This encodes CSARPASGYNEQFF.

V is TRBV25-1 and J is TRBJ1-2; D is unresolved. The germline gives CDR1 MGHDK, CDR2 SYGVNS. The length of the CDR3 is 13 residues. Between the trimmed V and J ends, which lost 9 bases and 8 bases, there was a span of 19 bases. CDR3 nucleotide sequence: TGTGCCAGACCCGGTCACCTAAAAAGGGGCTACACCTTC. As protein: CARPGHLKRGYTF.

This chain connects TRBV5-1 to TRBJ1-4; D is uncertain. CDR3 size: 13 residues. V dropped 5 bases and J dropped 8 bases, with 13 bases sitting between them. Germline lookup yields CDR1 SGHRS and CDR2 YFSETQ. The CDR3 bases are TGCGCCAGCAGTGCGAGAGTAAGGGAAAAACTGTTTTTT. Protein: CASSARVREKLFF.

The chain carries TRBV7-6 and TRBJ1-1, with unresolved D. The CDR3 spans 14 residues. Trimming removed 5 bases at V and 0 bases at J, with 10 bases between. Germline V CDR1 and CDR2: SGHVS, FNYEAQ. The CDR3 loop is CASSPWEMNTEAFF. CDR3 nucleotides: TGTGCCAGCAGCCCTTGGGAGATGAACACTGAAGCTTTCTTT.

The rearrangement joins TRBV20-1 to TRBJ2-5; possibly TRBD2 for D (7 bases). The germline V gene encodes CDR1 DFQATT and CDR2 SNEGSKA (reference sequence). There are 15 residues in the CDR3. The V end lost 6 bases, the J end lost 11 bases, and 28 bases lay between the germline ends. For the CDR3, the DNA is TGCAGTGCGGCAGCGGGACACCTTAATCGTTACGGGCAGTACTTC. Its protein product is CSAAAGHLNRYGQYF.

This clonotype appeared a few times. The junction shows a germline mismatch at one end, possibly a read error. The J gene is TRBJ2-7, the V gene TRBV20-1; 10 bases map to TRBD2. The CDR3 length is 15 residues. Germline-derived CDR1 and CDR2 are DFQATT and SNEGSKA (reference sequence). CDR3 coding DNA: TGCAGTGTTAGAGGCTCTAGCGGGGGATCCTACGAGCAGTACTTC. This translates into CSVRGSSGGSYEQYF.

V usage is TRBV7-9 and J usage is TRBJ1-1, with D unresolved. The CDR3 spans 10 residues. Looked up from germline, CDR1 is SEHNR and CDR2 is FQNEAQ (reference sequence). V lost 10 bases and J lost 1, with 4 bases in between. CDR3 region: CATTNTEAFF. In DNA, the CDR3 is TGTGCCACTACGAACACTGAAGCTTTCTTT.

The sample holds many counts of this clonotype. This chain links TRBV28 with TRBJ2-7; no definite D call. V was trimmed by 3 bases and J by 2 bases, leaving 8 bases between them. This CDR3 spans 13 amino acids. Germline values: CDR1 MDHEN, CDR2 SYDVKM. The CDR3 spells CASSFALTYEQYF. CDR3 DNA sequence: TGTGCCAGCAGTTTCGCCTTAACCTACGAGCAGTACTTC.

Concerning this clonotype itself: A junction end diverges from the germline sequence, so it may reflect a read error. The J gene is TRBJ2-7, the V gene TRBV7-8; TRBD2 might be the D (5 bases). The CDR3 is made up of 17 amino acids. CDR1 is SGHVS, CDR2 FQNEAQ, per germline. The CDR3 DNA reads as TGTACCAGCAGCTTTGCCGGTGGGCTAGCTTTCCTAGGCGAGCAGTACTTC. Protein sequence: CTSSFAGGLAFLGEQYF.

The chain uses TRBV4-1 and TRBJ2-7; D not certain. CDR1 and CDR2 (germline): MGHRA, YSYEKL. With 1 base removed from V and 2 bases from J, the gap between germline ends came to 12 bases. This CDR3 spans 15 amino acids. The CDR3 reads CASSQGEDRTYEQYF. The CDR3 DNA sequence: TGCGCCAGCAGCCAAGGAGAGGACCGAACCTACGAGCAGTACTTC.

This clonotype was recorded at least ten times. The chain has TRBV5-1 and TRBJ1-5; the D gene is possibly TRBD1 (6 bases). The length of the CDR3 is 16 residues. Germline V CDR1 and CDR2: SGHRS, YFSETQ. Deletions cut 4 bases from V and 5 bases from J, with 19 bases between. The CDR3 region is CASSPEGTSGDQPQHF. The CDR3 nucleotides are TGCGCCAGCAGCCCGGAGGGGACATCAGGGGATCAGCCCCAGCATTTT.

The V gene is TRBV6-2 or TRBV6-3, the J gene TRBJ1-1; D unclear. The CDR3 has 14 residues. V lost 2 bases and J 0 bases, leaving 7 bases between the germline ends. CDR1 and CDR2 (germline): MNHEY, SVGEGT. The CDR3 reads CASSYPVLNTEAFF. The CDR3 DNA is TGTGCCAGCAGTTACCCCGTTCTGAACACTGAAGCTTTCTTT.

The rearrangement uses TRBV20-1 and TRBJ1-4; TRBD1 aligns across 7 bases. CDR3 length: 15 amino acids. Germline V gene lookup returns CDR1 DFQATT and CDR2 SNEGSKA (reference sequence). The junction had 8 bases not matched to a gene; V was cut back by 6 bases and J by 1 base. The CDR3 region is CSAHQGGGTNEKLFF. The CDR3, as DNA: TGCAGTGCCCACCAGGGGGGAGGAACTAATGAAAAACTGTTTTTT.

In DNA, the CDR3 is TGTGCCAGCAGCCTCACATACAGACAGGGGGCTGGGGCCAACGTCCTGACTTTC. This translates into CASSLTYRQGAGANVLTF. The chain joins TRBV6-1 to TRBJ2-6; 9 nucleotides align to TRBD1. CDR1 and CDR2 (germline): MNHNS, SASEGT. The J segment lost 2 bases and the V segment lost 6 bases, leaving 11 bases of the junction unmatched. CDR3 length equals 18 residues.